This T cell receptor (beta chain) derives from a study of cytomegalovirus exposure and HLA in healthy donors. V shed 5 bases and J 4 bases; nucleotides not matched to a gene: 6. Germline values: CDR1 SGHDT, CDR2 YYEEEE. The CDR3 contains 14 residues. The study ran its PCR with 60 Vbeta and 13 Jbeta primers. The repertoire was sequenced with immunoSEQ multiplex PCR; TCRdb's copy has only in-frame clones and lacks some. The sample includes 200,000 to 250,000 clones, under 80% of them seen just once. The rearrangement links TRBV5-6 to TRBJ1-2, with 9 bases identical to TRBD1. The sequenced sample consisted of PBMCs. The receptor comes from a woman aged 25 to 45 in good health and CMV-seronegative. The CDR3 bases are TGTGCCAGCAGGGGGACAGGGCTTTTCTATGGCTACACCTTC. Protein sequence: CASRGTGLFYGYTF. The variable domain in full, with the rest retrieved from reference TRBV5-6 and TRBJ1-2, is DAGVTQSPTHLIKTRGQQVTLRCSPKSGHDTVSWYQQALGQGPQFIFQYYEEEERQRGNFPDRFSGHQFPNYSSELNVNALLLGDSALYLCASRGTGLFYGYTFGSGTRLTVV.